Following are 17 T cell receptor beta chains from one sample sequenced in a study of T cells after yellow fever vaccination. TCRdb re-derived calls from the 5' RACE reads in MiXCR, one entry per CDR3 protein. The profile covers approximately 160,000 distinct CDR3 sequences, with approximately 6.2% appearing a single time and under 3% taken by the ten largest. The sequencing used CD4+ T cells sorted from PBMCs, collected on the day of the first yellow fever vaccination. The receptors derive from a man aged 18 to 35 who received the YFV17D yellow fever vaccine.

This clonotype was picked up many times. The chain is built from TRBV4-2 and TRBJ2-1; 10 bases agree with TRBD1. V shed 3 bases and J 7 bases; nucleotides not matched to a gene: 6. CDR3 size: 15 residues. Germline-derived CDR1 and CDR2 are LGHNA and YNFKEQ. CDR3 nucleotides: TGTGCCAGCAGCCAGGGGACAGGGGCCGGGAATGAGCAGTTCTTC. It encodes CASSQGTGAGNEQFF.

This clonotype has only a few counts. The genes are TRBV12-5 and TRBJ1-2; D not certain. CDR1 LGHNT and CDR2 FRNRAP come from the germline V gene. The V end lost 0 bases, the J end lost 4 bases, and 15 bases lay between the germline ends. The CDR3 length is 16 residues. The CDR3 loop reads CASGLVLGEAPYGYTF. DNA of the CDR3: TGTGCTAGTGGTTTGGTACTCGGGGAGGCCCCCTATGGCTACACCTTC.

The J gene is TRBJ1-1, the V gene TRBV12-3 or TRBV12-4; D is undetermined. V lost 3 bases, J lost 5 bases, and 13 bases lay in between. The CDR3 totals 14 residues. The CDR3 DNA reads TGTGCCAGCAGTTTCTCCGAGAGTTCTACTGAAGCTTTCTTT. Translating it yields CASSFSESSTEAFF.

This clonotype was seen repeatedly, ten times or more. V usage is TRBV5-1 and J usage is TRBJ2-5; the match to TRBD2 covers 10 bases. Unmatched junction bases numbered 3, after V lost 5 bases and J lost 5 bases. The CDR3 spans 13 residues. From germline, CDR1 is SGHRS and CDR2 YFSETQ. CDR3 sequence reads: CASRGTSEETQYF. For the CDR3, the DNA is TGCGCCAGCAGGGGGACTAGCGAGGAGACCCAGTACTTC.

There are many counts of this clonotype. The rearrangement joins TRBV7-2 to TRBJ2-3; possibly TRBD2 for D (6 bases). V was cut by 7 bases and J by 6 bases, with 23 bases left in between. CDR1 and CDR2 from the germline V gene are SGHTA and FQGNSA. This CDR3 has 16 amino acids. The CDR3: CASILGSGWVPDTQYF. The DNA of the CDR3 is TGTGCCAGCATCCTTGGGAGCGGGTGGGTGCCGGATACGCAGTATTTT.

V is TRBV5-6 and J is TRBJ1-2; possible D gene TRBD1, 6 bases. Trimming shortened V by 1 base and J by 8 bases, and 15 bases separated the two germline ends. The CDR3 is 14 amino acids. The germline V gene has CDR1 SGHDT and CDR2 YYEEEE. The CDR3 nucleotides are TGTGCCAGCAGCTTGACAGGGCCAGGCCACGGCTACACCTTC. Its translation is CASSLTGPGHGYTF.

This clonotype was seen a handful of times. An end of the junction differs from the germline gene, which may be a read error. The chain joins TRBV6-2 or TRBV6-3 to TRBJ2-1; the D is unclear. The CDR3 totals 11 residues. Germline CDR1 reads MNHEY; CDR2 reads SVGEGT. CDR3: CASSDSPKQFF. The CDR3 DNA is TGTGCCAGCAGTGACTCCCCAAAGCAGTTCTTC.

This clonotype was found a few times. This sequence joins TRBV10-3 and TRBJ1-6, with D possibly TRBD1 on 5 matching bases. Germline CDR1 ENHRY, CDR2 SYGVKD. Trimming removed 6 bases from V and 7 bases from J, with 13 bases in between. The CDR3 loop spans 14 amino acids. CDR3 in amino acids: CAIRHDSMNSPLHF. DNA for the CDR3: TGTGCCATCAGACATGACAGCATGAATTCACCCCTCCACTTT.

This clonotype was counted between two and nine times. The rearrangement uses TRBV6-1 and TRBJ2-1; the D gene is possibly TRBD1 (6 bases). V lost 9 bases to trimming and J lost 9 bases, with 18 bases between them. The V gene's germline CDR1 is MNHNS and CDR2 SASEGT. The length of the CDR3 is 13 residues. The CDR3 is CASIQGWNSEQFF. Written as DNA, the CDR3 is TGTGCCAGTATACAGGGCTGGAACAGTGAGCAGTTCTTC.

This chain uses TRBV4-3 with TRBJ2-2; TRBD2 aligns across 9 bases. Germline V lookup: CDR1 LGHNA, CDR2 YSLEER. The V and J ends lost 3 bases and 0 bases, in that order; junction bases with no gene match: 14. This CDR3 has 20 residues. The DNA of the CDR3 is TGCGCCAGCAGCCAGGTCCGATGGGTAGCGGGGGTCGCGAACACCGGGGAGCTGTTTTTT. Its translation: CASSQVRWVAGVANTGELFF.

This chain connects TRBV7-2 to TRBJ2-2, with TRBD1 matching 9 bases. V lost 8 bases, J lost 7 bases, and 8 bases stayed unmatched. Germline CDR1 is SGHTA and CDR2 is FQGNSA. This CDR3 comprises 14 residues. CDR3 DNA: TGTGCCAGCCACAGGGGGCGCCGGGACGGGGAGCTGTTTTTT. Translation gives CASHRGRRDGELFF.

This clonotype was counted ten times or more. The gene calls are TRBV4-3 and TRBJ2-5; 13 bases map to TRBD2. After removal of 2 bases from V and 1 base from J, the junction contained 4 bases not matched to a gene. CDR3 size: 17 residues. Germline CDR1 is LGHNA and CDR2 is YSLEER. The CDR3 loop is CASSQTSGGASQETQYF. The DNA of the CDR3 is TGCGCCAGCAGCCAAACTAGCGGGGGGGCAAGCCAAGAGACCCAGTACTTC.

In this sample, this clonotype turned up many times. The rearrangement uses TRBV7-2 and TRBJ1-2; D unresolved. Germline CDR1 and CDR2: SGHTA and FQGNSA. V shed 5 bases and J shed 3 bases, with 19 bases lying between them. There are 16 residues in the CDR3. The CDR3, as DNA: TGTGCCAGCAGCCAAAGGGTTCCCCTTAGGGACTATGGCTACACCTTC. Amino acids: CASSQRVPLRDYGYTF.

There are a few counts of this clonotype. The chain employs TRBV20-1 and TRBJ2-1; D possibly corresponds to TRBD2 (5 bases). Trimming cost V 0 bases and J 6 bases, with 15 bases left between them. Germline assignment: CDR1 DFQATT and CDR2 SNEGSKA (reference sequence). The CDR3 consists of 15 residues. The CDR3 region is CSARDGRVTANEQFF. The CDR3 bases are TGCAGTGCTAGAGATGGGCGGGTAACGGCCAATGAGCAGTTCTTC.

The genes are TRBV6-6 and TRBJ2-5; D not certain. Germline V gene lookup returns CDR1 MNHNY and CDR2 SVGAGI (reference sequence). The CDR3 is 12 residues long. Trimming stripped 2 bases from V and 0 bases from J, with 1 base between. For the CDR3, the DNA is TGTGCCAGCAGTTACAACCAAGAGACCCAGTACTTC. As protein: CASSYNQETQYF.

This clonotype was seen repeatedly, ten times or more. The chain employs TRBV4-2 and TRBJ2-7; perhaps TRBD1 as D (6 bases). The CDR3 is 15 residues long. The V end lost 1 base, the J end lost 1 base, and 11 bases lay between the germline ends. CDR1 and CDR2 from the germline V gene are LGHNA and YNFKEQ. This CDR3 reads CASSQGGRGSYEQYF. In nucleotides, the CDR3 is TGTGCCAGCAGCCAAGGGGGCAGGGGATCCTACGAGCAGTACTTC.

V gene TRBV12-3 or TRBV12-4 combines with J gene TRBJ1-4, with TRBD1 as a possible D gene (6 bases). CDR3 length: 12 residues. Trimming took 8 bases from V and 6 from J, leaving 10 bases between them. CDR3 in DNA: TGTGCCAGCGGACAGAATGATGAAAAACTGTTTTTT. Protein sequence: CASGQNDEKLFF.